This TCR beta chain was retrieved from a study of T-cell memory formation after mild COVID-19. The table lists this clonotype with a few counts. The antigen is unknown. Using constant-segment primers, 5'RACE produced TCR alpha and TCR beta cDNA libraries carrying sample barcodes and UMIs. TCRdb used MiXCR to reprocess the 5' RACE reads, holding one entry per CDR3 protein. The data hold approximately 440,000 distinct CDR3 sequences, with about 20% observed a single time. V dropped 5 bases and J dropped 4 bases, with 15 bases sitting between them. Per the germline V gene, CDR1 is DFQATT and CDR2 is SNEGSKA (reference sequence). This CDR3 has 13 residues. Study-level points and caveats: Contracting clones localized mainly to CM and EM when CD4+ and mainly to EMRA when CD8+.

Sequenced: PBMCs or a T cell subset sorted from them (not recorded which). This chain joins TRBV20-1 and TRBJ2-7; D possibly matches TRBD1 or TRBD2 (5 bases each). The source of this sequence is an adult woman who had mild COVID-19 (a few samples of this study predate the infection). Cell type and time point are not known. The CDR3 loop reads CSAAGTVGYEQYF. CDR3 bases: TGCAGTGCTGCCGGGACGGTAGGGTACGAGCAGTACTTC.